The source of this T cell receptor (beta chain) is a study of TIL therapy for anti-PD-1-resistant metastatic lung cancer. Study context: Patients had a median age of almost 55 years (range about 35-85). By whole-exome sequencing, median non-synonymous tumor mutation burden was roughly 1.6 mutations per megabase. General observations from the study: The baseline peripheral repertoire was partially replaced by infused TIL clonotypes that later decayed.

A word on this clone: Its target is unknown.

Looked up from germline, CDR1 is SGHDN and CDR2 is FVKESK. V lost 1 base, J lost 0 bases, and 10 bases lay in between. The CDR3 has 17 residues. This was the immunoSEQ v3 assay. The table came from immunoSEQ multiplex PCR; TCRdb's copy has only in-frame clones and leaves some out. The sample gives roughly 11,000 clones, roughly 80% of which show up once; 9.5% to 13% is in the top ten. The time point denotes: pre-treatment sample, taken before nivolumab and TIL therapy. Stage 4 NSCLC adults joined between 2017 and early 2020. The J gene is TRBJ2-6, the V gene TRBV14; the D is unclear. The material was blood, obtained at baseline. The sequence was collected from a person between 25 and 79 years old with non-small cell lung cancer. CDR3 sequence: CASSQVRSGSGANVLTF. In DNA form, the CDR3 reads TGTGCCAGCAGCCAAGTTCGCTCGGGCTCTGGGGCCAACGTCCTGACTTTC.